Below, 25 T cell receptor beta chains from the same sample are listed, as sequenced in a study of blood T cell repertoires in COVID-19. TCRdb's table, derived via immunoSEQ multiplex PCR, lists solely in-frame clones and lacks some. The table lists 200,000 to 300,000 clones, approximately 84% of them singletons, with 8% to 9.5% in the top ten. Sequencing used peripheral blood. These receptors originate from a human donor in a cohort sampled during active COVID-19.

The genes are TRBV7-8 and TRBJ1-3; D perhaps matches TRBD1 (6 bases). This CDR3 spans 14 amino acids. Trimming shortened V by 4 bases and J by 3 bases, and 10 bases separated the two germline ends. Germline V gene data show CDR1 as SGHVS and CDR2 as FQNEAQ. The CDR3 sequence: CASSSTGVGNTIYF. The CDR3 nucleotides are TGTGCCAGCAGCTCGACAGGAGTTGGAAACACCATATATTTT. Full variable domain (rest looked up from reference TRBV7-8 and TRBJ1-3): GAGVSQSPRYKVAKRGQDVALRCDPISGHVSLFWYQQALGQGPEFLTYFQNEAQLDKSGLPSDRFFAERPEGSVSTLKIQRTQQEDSAVYLCASSSTGVGNTIYFGEGSWLTVV.

The CDR3 is CASSAPTGLWETQYF. The CDR3 bases are TGTGCCAGCAGCGCGCCGACGGGACTGTGGGAGACCCAGTACTTC. V and J are TRBV9 and TRBJ2-5; a weak D match, TRBD2 (6 bases). CDR3 length: 15 amino acids. CDR1 SGDLS and CDR2 YYNGEE come from the germline V gene. Trimming shortened V by 3 bases and J by 5 bases, and 17 bases separated the two germline ends.

The chain is built from TRBV18 and TRBJ1-4; 8 positions agree with TRBD1. There are 14 residues in the CDR3. V trimming: 5 bases; J trimming: 8 bases; junction bases outside the gene matches: 7. Germline-derived CDR1 and CDR2 are KGHSH and LQKENI. CDR3 in amino acids: CASSTQGVSEKLFF. The CDR3 nucleotides are TGTGCCAGCTCAACACAGGGGGTGAGCGAAAAACTGTTTTTT.

The chain has TRBV18 and TRBJ2-1; 8 bases match TRBD1. V was pared by 4 bases and J by 3 bases, with 5 bases of the junction left unmatched. Looked up from germline, CDR1 is KGHSH and CDR2 is LQKENI. This CDR3 comprises 15 residues. CDR3 protein: CASSRGQVDYNEQFF. The CDR3 nucleotides read TGTGCCAGCTCACGGGGACAGGTTGACTACAATGAGCAGTTCTTC.

The J gene is TRBJ2-1, the V gene TRBV12-5; D may be TRBD1 (6 bases). The germline CDR1 and CDR2 sequences are LGHNT and FRNRAP. V shed 8 bases and J shed 6 bases, with 20 bases lying between them. This CDR3 contains 15 residues. The CDR3 here is CASTLGAGVGNEQFF. The CDR3 DNA follows: TGTGCTAGTACATTAGGGGCAGGGGTTGGCAATGAGCAGTTCTTC. Based on the CDR3 plus reference TRBV12-5 and TRBJ2-1, the full variable domain is DARVTQTPRHKVTEMGQEVTMRCQPILGHNTVFWYRQTMMQGLELLAYFRNRAPLDDSGMPKDRFSAEMPDATLATLKIQPSEPRDSAVYFCASTLGAGVGNEQFFGPGTRLTVL.

The rearrangement links TRBV5-4 to TRBJ1-2; tentatively, D is TRBD1 (6 bases). Between the trimmed V and J ends, which lost 4 bases and 7 bases, there was a span of 20 bases. CDR1 and CDR2 (germline): SGHNT, YYREEE (reference sequence). The CDR3 is 15 amino acids. The CDR3 sequence: CASSIPQGKDTGYTF. The CDR3 DNA reads TGTGCCAGCAGCATACCACAGGGTAAGGATACTGGCTACACCTTC.

The CDR3 nucleotides are TGTGCCAGCAGTTTGGGCAGGGGTGGGGCAAGGCAGTACTTC. Protein: CASSLGRGGARQYF. V usage is TRBV27 and J usage is TRBJ2-7, with D possibly TRBD1 on 6 matching bases. The CDR3 has 14 residues. CDR1 MNHEY and CDR2 SMNVEV come from the germline V gene (reference sequence). V was shortened by 3 bases and J by 9 bases, with 18 bases between the two germline ends.

The chain combines TRBV3-1 (or the pseudogene TRBV3-2) with TRBJ2-1; 11 bases align to TRBD2. With V trimmed by 4 bases and J by 10 bases, 12 bases remained unmatched. The V gene's germline CDR1 is LGHDT and CDR2 YNNKEL (reference sequence). The CDR3 runs 16 residues. CDR3 residues: CASSPKHSGGGREQFF. The CDR3 nucleotides read TGTGCCAGCAGCCCCAAACATAGCGGGGGGGGCCGGGAGCAGTTCTTC.

The rearrangement links TRBV6-5 to TRBJ2-7, with D tentatively TRBD1 (7 bases). The CDR3 has 13 residues. Per the germline V gene, CDR1 is MNHEY and CDR2 is SVGAGI. CDR3 loop: CFGWGDSSYEQYF. The CDR3 nucleotides read TGTTTCGGTTGGGGGGACAGTTCCTACGAGCAGTACTTC.

The CDR3 region is CASSTPRGQSAFSGNTIYF. CDR3 in DNA: TGTGCCAGCAGTACCCCGAGGGGGCAGAGCGCCTTCTCTGGAAACACCATATATTTT. The rearrangement joins TRBV21-1 to TRBJ1-3; the table's D call, TRBD1, has no DNA check behind it. TRBV21-1 is an annotated pseudogene. The CDR3 is 19 residues long.

The gene calls are TRBV5-6 and TRBJ1-1, with no clear D. This CDR3 contains 14 residues. The ends were cut back, 4 bases at V and 0 bases at J, with 10 bases in the middle. Germline V CDR1 and CDR2: SGHDT, YYEEEE. CDR3 sequence (DNA): TGTGCCAGCAGCCTCCCCGGGGTGAACACTGAAGCTTTCTTT. Translated: CASSLPGVNTEAFF.

The V gene is TRBV7-9, the J gene TRBJ2-5, with 7 bases aligning to TRBD1. V shed 1 base, J shed 1 base, and the junction held 3 bases outside the gene matches. Germline V gives CDR1 SEHNR, CDR2 FQNEAQ (reference sequence). This CDR3 contains 15 residues. CDR3 in DNA: TGTGCCAGCAGCTTAGTATCAGGGGGCCAAGAGACCCAGTACTTC. Protein: CASSLVSGGQETQYF.

The rearrangement uses TRBV5-3 and TRBJ2-1; 9 bases fit TRBD2. TRBV5-3 is identified as an open reading frame with a role that is uncertain. Losses at the gene ends were 2 bases for V and 5 bases for J; bases not matched to a gene: 14. There are 18 residues in the CDR3. CDR3 bases: TGTGCCAGAAGCTTCGTCTGCGGGAGGGCCCTCGAGGACAATGAGCAGTTCTTC. Protein sequence: CARSFVCGRALEDNEQFF.

The V call is TRBV6-1, the J call TRBJ1-5; D is perhaps TRBD1 (6 bases). V was clipped by 2 bases and J by 7 bases, with 18 bases between them. Germline CDR1 and CDR2: MNHNS and SASEGT. This CDR3 region has 16 residues. In DNA form, the CDR3 reads TGTGCCAGCAGTGAAAGATTTAAGGGGGGGGGACAGCCCCAGCATTTT. Amino acid sequence: CASSERFKGGGQPQHF.

This clone was picked up a small number of times. CDR3 in amino acids: CASSQDGRGASYGYTF. The CDR3 DNA reads TGTGCCAGCTCTCAGGATGGCAGGGGGGCTTCCTATGGCTACACCTTC. The V call is TRBV18, the J call TRBJ1-2, with 7 bases lining up with TRBD1. CDR3 size: 16 residues. Germline V gene lookup returns CDR1 KGHSH and CDR2 LQKENI. The trim removed 6 bases at V and 4 bases at J, leaving 14 bases unmatched.

V gene TRBV15 combines with J gene TRBJ2-7, with TRBD1 matching 7 bases. V was pared by 2 bases and J by 0 bases, with 4 bases of the junction left unmatched. CDR1 is LNHNV and CDR2 is YYDKDF in the germline V gene (reference sequence). CDR3 length: 15 residues. CDR3 amino acids: CATSRTGVSSYEQYF. Here the CDR3 DNA reads TGTGCCACCAGCAGAACAGGGGTTAGCTCCTACGAGCAGTACTTC.

The chain links TRBV12-3 or TRBV12-4 to TRBJ2-1; 13 positions match TRBD2. V gave up 5 bases and J gave up 10 bases; unmatched junction bases: 2. The CDR3 runs 13 residues. DNA for the CDR3: TGTGCCAGCAGTAGGGGACTAGCGGGAGAGCAGTTCTTC. It is translated as CASSRGLAGEQFF.

The rearrangement links TRBV10-2 to TRBJ2-7; 7 positions match TRBD1. Germline V gene lookup returns CDR1 WSHSY and CDR2 SAAADI. The CDR3 runs to 14 residues. With 7 bases clipped from V and 5 bases from J, the junction kept 11 bases outside the gene matches. The CDR3 DNA follows: TGCGCCAGCACTCTTGAGGGGGCTAGGAACGAGCAGTACTTC. Protein: CASTLEGARNEQYF.

The chain recombines TRBV28 with TRBJ1-2; D might be TRBD1 (5 bases). The CDR3 contains 15 residues. Per the germline V gene, CDR1 is MDHEN and CDR2 is SYDVKM. Trimming stripped 5 bases from V and 1 base from J, with 14 bases between. The CDR3 region has the DNA TGTGCCAGCAGTCCGGCAGGGAGGGGTAACTATGGCTACACCTTC. Protein product: CASSPAGRGNYGYTF.

This chain links TRBV7-2 with TRBJ2-2; TRBD2 matches at 10 bases. Germline V gene data show CDR1 as SGHTA and CDR2 as FQGNSA. The V and J ends lost 5 bases and 1 base, in that order; junction bases with no gene match: 1. The length of the CDR3 is 15 residues. CDR3 amino acids: CASSRTSGNTGELFF. The CDR3 coding sequence is TGTGCCAGCAGCAGGACTAGCGGGAACACCGGGGAGCTGTTTTTT.

V usage is TRBV28 and J usage is TRBJ1-2; TRBD1 matches at 10 bases. V shed 5 bases and J 8 bases; nucleotides not matched to a gene: 17. Germline CDR1 is MDHEN and CDR2 is SYDVKM. This CDR3 has 17 residues. The CDR3 DNA reads as TGTGCCAGCAGTCCACCGGGACAGGGGATCTCTATGATGGGCTACACCTTC. It translates to CASSPPGQGISMMGYTF.

The chain recombines TRBV5-4 with TRBJ2-1; 13 bases line up with TRBD2. The CDR3 is made up of 15 amino acids. V lost 4 bases, J lost 5 bases, and 3 bases stayed unmatched. Per germline, CDR1 SGHNT and CDR2 YYREEE (reference sequence). DNA of the CDR3: TGTGCCAGCAGCCGACTAGCGGGGGGTCACAATGAGCAGTTCTTC. Translation gives CASSRLAGGHNEQFF.

The V and J genes are TRBV5-1 and TRBJ1-2; D perhaps matches TRBD1 (5 bases). V lost 4 bases and J lost 3, with 16 bases in between. The CDR3 extends over 15 amino acids. The germline gives CDR1 SGHRS, CDR2 YFSETQ. The CDR3 loop reads CASSHVRAGDYGYTF. CDR3 nucleotides: TGCGCCAGCAGCCACGTCAGGGCCGGAGACTATGGCTACACCTTC.

The J gene is TRBJ1-4, the V gene TRBV5-8; D call uncertain. The CDR3 contains 15 residues. Germline V gives CDR1 SGHTS, CDR2 YDEGEE. The germline V and J ends were trimmed by 7 bases and 6 bases, with 19 bases remaining between them. In DNA form, the CDR3 reads TGTGCCAGCGGACTTGGGGTACTTTCACATGAAAAACTGTTTTTT. It is translated as CASGLGVLSHEKLFF. The full variable domain, completed using reference TRBV5-8 and TRBJ1-4, is EAGVTQSPTHLIKTRGQQATLRCSPISGHTSVYWYQQALGLGLQFLLWYDEGEERNRGNFPPRFSGRQFPNYSSELNVNALELEDSALYLCASGLGVLSHEKLFFGSGTQLSVL.

This rearrangement joins TRBV3-1 (or the pseudogene TRBV3-2) to TRBJ2-5; TRBD2 matches 7 bases. From germline, CDR1 is LGHDT and CDR2 YNNKEL (reference sequence). The CDR3 contains 16 residues. After removal of 1 base from V and 4 bases from J, the junction contained 9 bases not matched to a gene. This CDR3 is CASSQVSSGIRETQYF. CDR3 DNA sequence: TGTGCCAGCAGCCAAGTTTCGAGCGGGATTCGAGAGACCCAGTACTTC.